The 5 T cell receptor beta chains below come from one sample, sequenced in a study of T cell changes during pregnancy in multiple sclerosis (dated by TCRdb to about 2019). The library was made by the immunoSEQ multiplex PCR assay. This immuneACCESS table, as held by TCRdb, lists in-frame sequences with V and J called but not all clones. Of the missing ones, under half trace to an unresolved V gene in checked studies; the others have no known cause. For this sample the table gives tens of thousands of clones, of which approximately 90% were detected only once. Jointly, the top ten make up approximately 1% of the sample. The material sequenced was CD4+ T cells from peripheral blood mononuclear cells, taken in the second trimester of pregnancy. The source is a female donor with multiple sclerosis, enrolled in a pregnancy study.

The chain is built from TRBV2 and TRBJ2-7, with 14 bases matching TRBD2. Germline-derived CDR1 and CDR2 are SNHLY and FYNNEI. After removal of 8 bases from V and 0 bases from J, the junction contained 9 bases not matched to a gene. The CDR3 loop spans 17 amino acids. CDR3 amino acids: CASGGLAGAHRSYEQYF. In DNA form, the CDR3 reads TGTGCCAGCGGGGGACTAGCGGGAGCCCACCGCTCCTACGAGCAGTACTTC.

The J gene is TRBJ2-3, the V gene TRBV10-3, with 14 bases lining up with TRBD2. V gave up 6 bases and J gave up 5 bases; unmatched junction bases: 4. Germline V gene data show CDR1 as ENHRY and CDR2 as SYGVKD. This CDR3 is built from 15 residues. The CDR3 nucleotides are TGTGCCATCAGCCCCGGGACTAGCGGGAGAGATACGCAGTATTTT. Translated: CAISPGTSGRDTQYF.

This CDR3 reads CSVAQGDYEQYF. DNA for the CDR3: TGCAGCGTTGCCCAGGGGGACTACGAGCAGTACTTC. The gene calls are TRBV29-1 and TRBJ2-7, with TRBD1 identical over 7 bases. The ends lost 4 bases at V and 3 bases at J; junction bases unmatched: 3. The germline V gene has CDR1 SQVTM and CDR2 ANQGSEA. This CDR3 spans 12 amino acids.

The V call is TRBV21-1, the J call TRBJ2-5; TRBD1 reflects the table's D call only, with no check against the DNA. TRBV21-1 is classified as a pseudogene. This CDR3 has 16 residues. CDR3 loop: CASSRGCLGQSMTQYF. DNA of the CDR3: TGTGCCAGCAGCAGAGGCTGTCTAGGACAGAGCATGACCCAGTACTTC.

V is TRBV19 and J is TRBJ1-2; unclear D gene. This CDR3 has 15 amino acids. The germline V gene encodes CDR1 LNHDA and CDR2 SQIVND (reference sequence). Trimming pared 2 bases from V and 8 bases from J, leaving 18 bases between. The CDR3 here is CASSIQRAASEGYTF. CDR3 nucleotide sequence: TGTGCCAGTAGTATACAGCGGGCAGCCTCGGAGGGCTACACCTTC. Supplemented by reference TRBV19 and TRBJ1-2, the full variable domain reads DGGITQSPKYLFRKEGQNVTLSCEQNLNHDAMYWYRQDPGQGLRLIYYSQIVNDFQKGDIAEGYSVSREKKESFPLTVTSAQKNPTAFYLCASSIQRAASEGYTFGSGTRLTVV.